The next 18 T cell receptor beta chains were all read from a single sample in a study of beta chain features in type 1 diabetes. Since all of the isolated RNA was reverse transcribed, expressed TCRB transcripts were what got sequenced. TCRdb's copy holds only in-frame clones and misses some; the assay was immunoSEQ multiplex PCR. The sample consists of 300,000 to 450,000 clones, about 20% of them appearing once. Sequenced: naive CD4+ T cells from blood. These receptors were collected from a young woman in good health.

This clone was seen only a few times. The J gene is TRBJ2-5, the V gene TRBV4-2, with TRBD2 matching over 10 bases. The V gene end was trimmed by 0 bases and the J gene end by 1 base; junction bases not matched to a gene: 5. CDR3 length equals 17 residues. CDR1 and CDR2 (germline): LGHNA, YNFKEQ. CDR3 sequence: CASSQDLASGGQETQYF. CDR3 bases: TGTGCCAGCAGCCAAGACTTGGCTAGCGGGGGCCAAGAGACCCAGTACTTC.

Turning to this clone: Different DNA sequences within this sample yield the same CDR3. Here the CDR3 DNA reads TGTGCCAGCAGCTCACGGGGGAGCTCCTACAATGAGCAGTTCTTC. Its translation is CASSSRGSSYNEQFF. This sequence joins TRBV7-9 and TRBJ2-1; a weak D match, TRBD2 (6 bases). The CDR3 has 15 residues. Trimming stripped 4 bases from V and 0 bases from J, with 10 bases between. The germline V gene encodes CDR1 SEHNR and CDR2 FQNEAQ (reference sequence).

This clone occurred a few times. CDR3 coding DNA: TGTGCCAGCCCCCAGCGGGGGCCCCCGAACACCGGGGAGCTGTTTTTT. Encoded protein: CASPQRGPPNTGELFF. The J gene is TRBJ2-2, the V gene TRBV11-2; 8 positions agree with TRBD2. Trimming removed 8 bases from V and 0 bases from J; junction bases left unmatched: 8. Germline loops: CDR1 SGHAT, CDR2 FQNNGV. The CDR3 runs to 16 residues.

In DNA, the CDR3 is TGTGCCAGCAGCACCCGGGACAGGCGTGGGCAGTTCTTC. Translating gives CASSTRDRRGQFF. The chain couples TRBV11-3 to TRBJ2-1; 8 bases are a match to TRBD1. This CDR3 is 13 amino acids long. V was pared by 5 bases and J by 12 bases, with 9 bases of the junction left unmatched. The germline gives CDR1 SGHNT, CDR2 YENEEA. Filled out from reference TRBV11-3 and TRBJ2-1, the complete variable domain reads EAGVVQSPRYKIIEKKQPVAFWCNPISGHNTLYWYLQNLGQGPELLIRYENEEAVDDSQLPKDRFSAERLKGVDSTLKIQPAELGDSAVYLCASSTRDRRGQFFGPGTRLTVL.

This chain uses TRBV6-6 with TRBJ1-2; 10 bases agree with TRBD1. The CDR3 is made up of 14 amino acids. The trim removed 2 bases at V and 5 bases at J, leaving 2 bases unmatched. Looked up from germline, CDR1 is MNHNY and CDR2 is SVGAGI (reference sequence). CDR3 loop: CASSYGTGVYGYTF. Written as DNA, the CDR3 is TGTGCCAGCAGTTACGGGACAGGGGTTTATGGCTACACCTTC.

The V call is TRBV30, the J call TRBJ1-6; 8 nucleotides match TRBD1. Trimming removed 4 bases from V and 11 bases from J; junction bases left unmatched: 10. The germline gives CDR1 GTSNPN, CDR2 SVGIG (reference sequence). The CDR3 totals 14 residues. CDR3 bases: TGTGCCTGGACCGGGGGAACAGGGGGGGCACCCCTCCACTTT. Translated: CAWTGGTGGAPLHF.

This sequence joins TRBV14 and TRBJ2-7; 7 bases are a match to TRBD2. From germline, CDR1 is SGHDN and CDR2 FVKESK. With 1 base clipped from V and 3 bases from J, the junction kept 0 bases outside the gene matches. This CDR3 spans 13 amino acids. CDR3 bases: TGTGCCAGCAGCCAAGGGACTAGCTACGAGCAGTACTTC. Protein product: CASSQGTSYEQYF.

The CDR3, as DNA: TGCGCCAGCAGCTGGACTAGCGGAAGGTTCGAGCAGTACTTC. As protein: CASSWTSGRFEQYF. This sequence joins TRBV5-1 and TRBJ2-7; 10 nucleotides line up with TRBD2. This CDR3 comprises 14 residues. Germline V gene data show CDR1 as SGHRS and CDR2 as YFSETQ. V lost 3 bases to trimming and J lost 6 bases; unmatched junction nucleotides: 6.

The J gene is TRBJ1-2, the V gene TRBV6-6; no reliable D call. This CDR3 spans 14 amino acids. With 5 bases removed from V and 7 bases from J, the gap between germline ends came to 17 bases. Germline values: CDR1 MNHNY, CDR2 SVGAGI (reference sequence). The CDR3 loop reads CASSLQAAAGGYTF. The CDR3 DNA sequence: TGTGCCAGCAGTCTGCAGGCGGCGGCGGGTGGCTACACCTTC.

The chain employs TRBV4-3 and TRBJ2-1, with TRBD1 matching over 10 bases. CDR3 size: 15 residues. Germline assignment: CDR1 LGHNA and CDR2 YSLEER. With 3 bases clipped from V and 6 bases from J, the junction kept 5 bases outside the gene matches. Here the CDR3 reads CASSHHRTGGNEQFF. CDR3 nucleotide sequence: TGCGCCAGCAGCCACCATCGGACAGGGGGCAATGAGCAGTTCTTC.

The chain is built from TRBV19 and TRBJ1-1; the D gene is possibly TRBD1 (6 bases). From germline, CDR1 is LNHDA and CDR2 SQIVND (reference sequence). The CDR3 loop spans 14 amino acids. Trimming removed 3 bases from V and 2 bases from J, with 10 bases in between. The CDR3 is CASSINRANTEAFF. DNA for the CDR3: TGTGCCAGTAGTATTAACAGGGCTAACACTGAAGCTTTCTTT.

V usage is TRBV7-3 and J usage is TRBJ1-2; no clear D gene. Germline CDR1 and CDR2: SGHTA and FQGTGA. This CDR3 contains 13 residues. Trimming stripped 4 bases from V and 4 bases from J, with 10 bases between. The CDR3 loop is CASSSYGGYGYTF. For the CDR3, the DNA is TGTGCCAGCAGCTCGTACGGCGGCTATGGCTACACCTTC.

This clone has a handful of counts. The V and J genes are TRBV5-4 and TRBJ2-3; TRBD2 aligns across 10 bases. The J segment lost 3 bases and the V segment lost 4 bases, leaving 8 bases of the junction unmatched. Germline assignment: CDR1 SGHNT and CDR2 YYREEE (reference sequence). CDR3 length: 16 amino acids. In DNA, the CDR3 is TGTGCCAGCAGCCCCCGCCTAGCGGGAGCAACAGATACGCAGTATTTT. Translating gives CASSPRLAGATDTQYF.

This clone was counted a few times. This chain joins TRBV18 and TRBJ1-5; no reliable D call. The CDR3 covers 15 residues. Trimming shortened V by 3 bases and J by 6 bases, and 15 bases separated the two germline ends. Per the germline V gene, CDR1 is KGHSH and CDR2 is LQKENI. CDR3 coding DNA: TGTGCCAGCTCACCGGGGTTCGGGGTAGGTCAGCCCCAGCATTTT. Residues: CASSPGFGVGQPQHF.

Here the CDR3 reads CASSPTGDYGYTF. The CDR3 bases are TGTGCCAGCAGCCCGACAGGGGACTATGGCTACACCTTC. This chain links TRBV11-2 with TRBJ1-2, with 8 bases matching TRBD1. This CDR3 contains 13 residues. Germline trimming cut 5 bases from V and 3 bases from J; bases unmatched to any gene: 2. Germline loops: CDR1 SGHAT, CDR2 FQNNGV.

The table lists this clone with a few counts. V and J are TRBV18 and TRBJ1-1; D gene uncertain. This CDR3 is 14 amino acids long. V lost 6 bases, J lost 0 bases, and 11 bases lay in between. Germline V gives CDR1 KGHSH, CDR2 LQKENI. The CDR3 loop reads CASSPDGLNTEAFF. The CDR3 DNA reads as TGTGCCAGCTCTCCTGACGGGTTGAACACTGAAGCTTTCTTT.

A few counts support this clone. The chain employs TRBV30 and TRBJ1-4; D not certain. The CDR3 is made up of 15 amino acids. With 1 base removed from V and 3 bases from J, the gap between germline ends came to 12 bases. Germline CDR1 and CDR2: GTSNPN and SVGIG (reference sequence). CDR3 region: CAWSEGAPANEKLFF. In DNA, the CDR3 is TGTGCCTGGAGTGAGGGAGCGCCGGCTAATGAAAAACTGTTTTTT.

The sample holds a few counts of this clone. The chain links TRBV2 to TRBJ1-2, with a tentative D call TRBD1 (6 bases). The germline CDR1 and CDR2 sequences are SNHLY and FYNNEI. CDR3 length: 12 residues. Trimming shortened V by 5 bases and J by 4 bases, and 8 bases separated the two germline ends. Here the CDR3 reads CASSQDSYGYTF. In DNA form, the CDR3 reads TGTGCCAGCAGTCAGGACAGCTATGGCTACACCTTC.